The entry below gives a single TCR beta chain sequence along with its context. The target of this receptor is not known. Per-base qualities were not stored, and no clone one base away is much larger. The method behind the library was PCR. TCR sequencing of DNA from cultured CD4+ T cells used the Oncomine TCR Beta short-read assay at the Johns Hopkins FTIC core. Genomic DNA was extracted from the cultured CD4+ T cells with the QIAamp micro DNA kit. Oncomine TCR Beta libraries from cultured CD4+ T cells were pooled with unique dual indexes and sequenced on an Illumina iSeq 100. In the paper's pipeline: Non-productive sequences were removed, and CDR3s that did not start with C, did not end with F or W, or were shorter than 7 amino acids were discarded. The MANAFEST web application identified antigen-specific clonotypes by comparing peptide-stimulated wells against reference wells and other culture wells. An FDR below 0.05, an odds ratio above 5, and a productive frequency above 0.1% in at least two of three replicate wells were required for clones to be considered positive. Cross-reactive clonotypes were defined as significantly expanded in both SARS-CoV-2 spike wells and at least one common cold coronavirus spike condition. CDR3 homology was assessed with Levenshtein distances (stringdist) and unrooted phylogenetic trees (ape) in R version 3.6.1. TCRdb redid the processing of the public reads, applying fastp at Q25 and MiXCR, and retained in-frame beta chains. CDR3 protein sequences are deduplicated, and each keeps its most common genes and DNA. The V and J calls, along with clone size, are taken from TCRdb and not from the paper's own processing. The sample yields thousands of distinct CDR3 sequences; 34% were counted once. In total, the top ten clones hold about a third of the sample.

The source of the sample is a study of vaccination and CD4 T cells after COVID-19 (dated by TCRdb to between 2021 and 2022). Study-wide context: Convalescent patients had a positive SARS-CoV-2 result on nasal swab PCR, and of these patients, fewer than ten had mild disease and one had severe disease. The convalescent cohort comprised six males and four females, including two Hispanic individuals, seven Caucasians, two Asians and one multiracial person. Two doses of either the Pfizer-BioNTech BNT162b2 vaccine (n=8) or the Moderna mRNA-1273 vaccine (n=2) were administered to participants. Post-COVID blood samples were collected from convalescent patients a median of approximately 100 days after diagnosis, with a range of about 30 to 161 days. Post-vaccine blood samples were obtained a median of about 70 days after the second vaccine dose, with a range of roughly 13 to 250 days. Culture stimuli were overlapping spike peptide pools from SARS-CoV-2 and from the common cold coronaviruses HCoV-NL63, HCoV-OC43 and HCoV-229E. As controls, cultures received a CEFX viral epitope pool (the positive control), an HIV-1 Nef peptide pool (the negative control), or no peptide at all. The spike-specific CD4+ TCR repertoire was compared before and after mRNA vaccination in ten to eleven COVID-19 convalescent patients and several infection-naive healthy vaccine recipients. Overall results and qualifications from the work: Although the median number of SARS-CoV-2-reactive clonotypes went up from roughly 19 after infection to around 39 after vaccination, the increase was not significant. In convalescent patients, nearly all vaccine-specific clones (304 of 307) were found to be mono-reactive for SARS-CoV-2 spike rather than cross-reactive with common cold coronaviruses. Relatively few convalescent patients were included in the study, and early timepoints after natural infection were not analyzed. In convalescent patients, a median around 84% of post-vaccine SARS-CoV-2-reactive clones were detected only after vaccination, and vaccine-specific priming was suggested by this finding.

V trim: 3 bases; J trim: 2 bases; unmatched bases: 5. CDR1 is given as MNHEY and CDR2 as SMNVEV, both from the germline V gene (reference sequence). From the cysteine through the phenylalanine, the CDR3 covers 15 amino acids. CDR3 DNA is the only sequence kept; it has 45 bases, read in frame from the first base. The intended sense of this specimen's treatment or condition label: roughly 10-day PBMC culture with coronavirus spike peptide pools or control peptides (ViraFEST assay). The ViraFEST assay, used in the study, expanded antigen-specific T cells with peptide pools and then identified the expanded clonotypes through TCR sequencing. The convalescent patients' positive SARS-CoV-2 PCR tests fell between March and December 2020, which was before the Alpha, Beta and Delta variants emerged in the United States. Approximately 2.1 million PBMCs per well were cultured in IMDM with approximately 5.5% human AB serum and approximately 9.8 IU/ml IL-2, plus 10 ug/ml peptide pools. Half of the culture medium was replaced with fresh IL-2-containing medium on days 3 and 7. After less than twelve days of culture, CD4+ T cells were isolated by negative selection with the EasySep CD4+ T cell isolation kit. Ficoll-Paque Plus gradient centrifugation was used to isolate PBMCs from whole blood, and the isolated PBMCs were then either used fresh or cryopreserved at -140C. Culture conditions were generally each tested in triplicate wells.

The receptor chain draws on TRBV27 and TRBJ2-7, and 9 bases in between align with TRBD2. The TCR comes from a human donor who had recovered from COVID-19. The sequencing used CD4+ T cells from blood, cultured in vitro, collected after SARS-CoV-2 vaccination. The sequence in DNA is TGTGCCAGCAGTTTGGGCGGGAGGGCGGCCTACGAGCAGTACTTC. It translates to CASSLGGRAAYEQYF.